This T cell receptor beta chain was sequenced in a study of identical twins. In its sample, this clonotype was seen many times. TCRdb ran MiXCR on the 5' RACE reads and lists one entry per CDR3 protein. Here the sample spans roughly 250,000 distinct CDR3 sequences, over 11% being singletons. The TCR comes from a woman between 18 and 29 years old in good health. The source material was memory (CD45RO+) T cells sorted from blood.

CDR3 residues: CASSLTVVGTQYF. CDR3 DNA: TGTGCCAGCAGTCTCACGGTGGTCGGTACGCAGTATTTT. The chain recombines TRBV27 with TRBJ2-3; D is undetermined. The CDR3 is made up of 13 amino acids. The germline gives CDR1 MNHEY, CDR2 SMNVEV (reference sequence). Trimming pared 5 bases from V and 8 bases from J, leaving 14 bases between.